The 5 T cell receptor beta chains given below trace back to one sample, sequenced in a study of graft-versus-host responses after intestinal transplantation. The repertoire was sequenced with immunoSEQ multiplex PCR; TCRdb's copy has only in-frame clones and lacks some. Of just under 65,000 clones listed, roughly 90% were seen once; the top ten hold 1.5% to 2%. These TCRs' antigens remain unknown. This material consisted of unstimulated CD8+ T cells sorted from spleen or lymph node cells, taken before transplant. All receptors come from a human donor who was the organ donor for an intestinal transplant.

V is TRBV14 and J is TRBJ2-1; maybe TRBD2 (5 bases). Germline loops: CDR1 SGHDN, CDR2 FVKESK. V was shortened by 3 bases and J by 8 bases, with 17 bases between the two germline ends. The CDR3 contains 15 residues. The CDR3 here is CASSHESGGFDEQFF. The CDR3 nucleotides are TGTGCCAGCAGCCACGAAAGCGGTGGATTTGATGAGCAGTTCTTC.

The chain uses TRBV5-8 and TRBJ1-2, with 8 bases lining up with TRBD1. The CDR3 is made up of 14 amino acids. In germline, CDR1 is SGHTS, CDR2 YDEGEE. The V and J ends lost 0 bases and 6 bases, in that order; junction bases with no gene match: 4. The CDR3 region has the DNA TGTGCCAGCAGCTTGGACAGGGGGGTGAATGGCTACACCTTC. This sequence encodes CASSLDRGVNGYTF.

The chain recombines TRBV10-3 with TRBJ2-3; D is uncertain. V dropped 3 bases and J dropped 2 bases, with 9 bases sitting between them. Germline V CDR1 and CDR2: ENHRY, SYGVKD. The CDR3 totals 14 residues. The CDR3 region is CAISDQRVTDTQYF. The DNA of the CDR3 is TGTGCCATCAGTGATCAGCGAGTCACAGATACGCAGTATTTT.

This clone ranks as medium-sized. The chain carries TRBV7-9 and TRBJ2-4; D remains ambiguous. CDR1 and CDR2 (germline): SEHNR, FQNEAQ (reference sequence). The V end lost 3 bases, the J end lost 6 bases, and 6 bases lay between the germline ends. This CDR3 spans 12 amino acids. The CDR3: CASSFPLNIQYF. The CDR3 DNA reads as TGTGCCAGCAGCTTTCCCCTAAACATTCAGTACTTC.

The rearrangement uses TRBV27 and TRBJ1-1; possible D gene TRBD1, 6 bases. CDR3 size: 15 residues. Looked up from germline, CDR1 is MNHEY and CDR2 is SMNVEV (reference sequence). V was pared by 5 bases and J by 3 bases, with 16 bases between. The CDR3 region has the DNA TGTGCCAGCAGTCCATGGGGACATGGGGACACTGAAGCTTTCTTT. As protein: CASSPWGHGDTEAFF.